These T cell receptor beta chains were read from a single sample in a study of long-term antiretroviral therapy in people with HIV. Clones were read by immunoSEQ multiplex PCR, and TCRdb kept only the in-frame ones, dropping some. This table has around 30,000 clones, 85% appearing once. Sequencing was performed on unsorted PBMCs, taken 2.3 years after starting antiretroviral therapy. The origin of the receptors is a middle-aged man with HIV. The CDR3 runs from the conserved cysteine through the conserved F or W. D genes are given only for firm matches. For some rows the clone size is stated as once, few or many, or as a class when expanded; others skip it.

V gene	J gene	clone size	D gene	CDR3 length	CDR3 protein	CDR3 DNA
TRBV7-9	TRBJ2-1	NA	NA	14	CASSLDGGSNEQFF	TGTGCCAGCAGCTTAGACGGAGGCAGCAATGAGCAGTTCTTC
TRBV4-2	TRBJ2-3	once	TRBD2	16	CASSQGLAGSTDTQYF	TGTGCCAGCAGCCAGGGACTAGCGGGTAGCACAGATACGCAGTATTTT
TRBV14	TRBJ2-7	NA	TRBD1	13	CASSIGQAGEQYF	TGTGCCAGCAGTATCGGACAGGCCGGCGAGCAGTACTTC
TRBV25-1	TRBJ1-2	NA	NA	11	CASQGAYGYTF	TGTGCCAGCCAGGGTGCCTATGGCTACACCTTC
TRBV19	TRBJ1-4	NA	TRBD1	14	CASSPGTGYGKLFF	TGTGCCAGTAGCCCCGGGACAGGGTACGGAAAACTGTTTTTT
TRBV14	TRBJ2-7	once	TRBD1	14	CASSQGQGAYEQYF	TGTGCCAGCAGCCAAGGACAGGGGGCGTACGAGCAGTACTTC
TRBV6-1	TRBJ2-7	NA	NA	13	CASSEGLSYEQYF	TGTGCCAGCAGTGAAGGACTTTCCTACGAGCAGTACTTC
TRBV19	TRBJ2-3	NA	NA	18	CASSILTLGVSGTDTQYF	TGTGCCAGTAGTATTTTGACGCTAGGGGTCTCAGGAACAGATACGCAGTATTTT
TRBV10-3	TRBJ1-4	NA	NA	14	CAISDGQVNEKLFF	TGTGCCATCAGTGACGGGCAAGTTAATGAAAAACTGTTTTTT
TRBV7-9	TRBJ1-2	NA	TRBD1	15	CASSLAGQGNYGYTF	TGTGCCAGCAGCTTAGCGGGACAGGGAAACTATGGCTACACCTTC
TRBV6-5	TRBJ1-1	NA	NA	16	CASSYVRVRATTEAFF	TGTGCCAGCAGTTACGTGAGAGTCAGGGCCACCACTGAAGCTTTCTTT
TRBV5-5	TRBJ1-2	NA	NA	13	CASSTWQGDGYTF	TGTGCCAGCAGCACCTGGCAGGGCGATGGCTACACCTTC
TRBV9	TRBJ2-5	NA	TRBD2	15	CASSAKGRGTETQYF	TGTGCCAGCAGTGCTAAGGGGCGGGGGACAGAGACCCAGTACTTC
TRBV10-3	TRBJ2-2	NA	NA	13	CATTGSNTGELFF	TGTGCCACCACAGGGTCGAACACCGGGGAGCTGTTTTTT
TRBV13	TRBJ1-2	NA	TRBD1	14	CASSPGQGVGGYTF	TGTGCCAGCAGCCCCGGACAGGGAGTTGGTGGCTACACCTTC
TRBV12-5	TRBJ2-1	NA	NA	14	CASGRAGGGNEQFF	TGTGCTAGTGGTCGCGCAGGGGGGGGGAATGAGCAGTTCTTC
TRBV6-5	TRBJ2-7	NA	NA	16	CASSYTGSLNSYEQYF	TGTGCCAGCAGTTACACAGGGTCCTTAAACTCCTACGAGCAGTACTTC
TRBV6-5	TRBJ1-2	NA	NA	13	CATGPGSNYGYTF	TGTGCCACCGGTCCGGGTTCTAACTATGGCTACACCTTC
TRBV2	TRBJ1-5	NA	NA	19	CASSLWGNLQASDNQPQHF	TGTGCCAGCAGTCTGTGGGGAAACTTACAGGCTTCTGACAATCAGCCCCAGCATTTT
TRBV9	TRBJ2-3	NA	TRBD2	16	CASSIGTSGRLDTQYF	TGTGCCAGCAGCATTGGGACTAGCGGGAGATTGGATACGCAGTATTTT
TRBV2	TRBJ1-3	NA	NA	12	CASAVHGNTIYF	TGTGCCAGTGCGGTCCACGGAAACACCATATATTTT
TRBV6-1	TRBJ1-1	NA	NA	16	CASSEGGGRLVTEAFF	TGTGCCAGCAGTGAAGGGGGGGGGCGCTTGGTAACTGAAGCTTTCTTT
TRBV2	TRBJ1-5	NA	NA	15	CASSFPGVANQPQHF	TGTGCCAGCAGTTTCCCGGGGGTTGCCAATCAGCCCCAGCATTTT
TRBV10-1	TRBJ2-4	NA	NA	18	CASSVQRDINLPAGIQYF	TGCGCCAGCAGTGTTCAGAGGGACATTAACCTACCGGCGGGCATTCAGTACTTC
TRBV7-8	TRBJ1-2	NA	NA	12	CASSPGRDGYTF	TGTGCCAGCAGCCCTGGTAGGGATGGCTACACCTTC
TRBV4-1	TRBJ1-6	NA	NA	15	CASSQVSQGHSPLHF	TGCGCCAGCAGCCAAGTCTCCCAGGGCCATTCACCCCTCCACTTT
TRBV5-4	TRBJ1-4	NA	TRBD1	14	CASSQQGGLGKLFF	TGTGCCAGCAGCCAACAGGGGGGGCTTGGAAAACTGTTTTTT
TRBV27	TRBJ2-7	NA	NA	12	CASRGRSYEQYF	TGTGCCAGCAGAGGCAGGAGCTACGAGCAGTACTTC
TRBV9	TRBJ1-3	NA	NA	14	CASSVGQIGNTIYF	TGTGCCAGCAGCGTCGGGCAGATTGGAAACACCATATATTTT
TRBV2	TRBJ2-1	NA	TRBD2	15	CASTLLAGGIDEQFF	TGTGCCAGCACCTTGCTAGCGGGAGGTATCGATGAGCAGTTCTTC
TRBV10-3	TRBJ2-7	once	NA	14	CAISESDNSYEQYF	TGTGCCATCAGTGAGTCGGACAACTCCTACGAGCAGTACTTC